This TCR beta chain originates from a study of blood T cell repertoires in COVID-19. The overall study: Sites across the United States, Italy and Spain contributed samples from acute and convalescent COVID-19. T cells, B-cell-depleted T cells, or PBMCs supplied cDNA or gDNA.

CDR3 size: 16 residues. Germline CDR1 reads SEHNR; CDR2 reads FQNEAQ (reference sequence). V shed 4 bases and J 0 bases; nucleotides not matched to a gene: 6. Sequenced by immunoSEQ multiplex PCR; TCRdb stores in-frame clones only, minus some. The repertoire holds 95,000 to 110,000 clones, roughly 82% seen once, with 12% in the top ten. The chain employs TRBV7-9 and TRBJ1-5; 7 positions match TRBD1. The clonotype was recovered from a human donor in a cohort sampled during active COVID-19. The sample taken for sequencing was peripheral blood. The CDR3 DNA reads TGTGCCAGCAGCTCACCCGGACAGGTTAGCAATCAGCCCCAGCATTTT. Protein sequence: CASSSPGQVSNQPQHF. The full variable domain, with the rest looked up from reference TRBV7-9 and TRBJ1-5, is DTGVSQNPRHKITKRGQNVTFRCDPISEHNRLYWYRQTLGQGPEFLTYFQNEAQLEKSRLLSDRFSAERPKGSFSTLEIQRTEQGDSAMYLCASSSPGQVSNQPQHFGDGTRLSIL.